This is a list of T cell receptor beta chains from one sample in a study of blood T cell repertoires in COVID-19. Assay used: immunoSEQ multiplex PCR; TCRdb lists only in-frame clones, some missing. This sample has roughly 83,000 clones, with about 84% found just once. Input material: peripheral blood. The source of these receptors is a man aged 45 to 65 with active COVID-19. The CDR3 runs from the conserved cysteine through the conserved F or W. The D gene is left open where the match is weak. Part of the rows lack a size; the others show once, few, many or a class for expanded clones.

>TRBJ1-2|TRBV15|NA|NA
TGTGCCACCAGCACAGAGATGACACTCTACACCTTC
CATSTEMTLYTF
>TRBJ2-5|TRBV4-1|NA|NA
TGCGCCAGCAGCCCTGAGGGGGTAGAGACCCAGTACTTC
CASSPEGVETQYF
>TRBJ2-7|TRBV27|NA|NA
TGTGCCAGCAGTTTATATGGTTTAGAGGAGACCTACGAGCAGTACTTC
CASSLYGLEETYEQYF
>TRBJ2-3|TRBV15|NA|NA
TGTGCCACCAGCACAACAGGCGGCGGTAGCACAGATACGCAGTATTTT
CATSTTGGGSTDTQYF
>TRBJ1-2|TRBV19|NA|TRBD1
TGTGCCAGTAGTATTATTACAGGGGCAACGGAGGGCTACACCTTC
CASSIITGATEGYTF
>TRBJ2-1|TRBV27|NA|TRBD2
TGTGCCAGCAGTTTAGAGGCATTGGTCGGGAGGGCCCACAATGAGCAGTTCTTC
CASSLEALVGRAHNEQFF
>TRBJ1-2|TRBV4-1|NA|NA
TGCGCCAGCAGCCAAGATTGGAGGGCACAGAACTATGGCTACACCTTC
CASSQDWRAQNYGYTF
>TRBJ1-2|TRBV29-1|NA|NA
TGCAGCGTTTCCCCGCGGGGAGGCTTATCCAACTATGGCTACACCTTC
CSVSPRGGLSNYGYTF
>TRBJ2-5|TRBV5-1|NA|NA
TGCGCCAGCAGCCCGTCCCAAGAGACCCAGTACTTC
CASSPSQETQYF
>TRBJ2-7|TRBV4-3|NA|NA
TGCGCCAGCAGCCAAGTCGCACCAACAGGGAACGAGCAGTACTTC
CASSQVAPTGNEQYF
>TRBJ2-5|TRBV5-1|NA|NA
TGCGCCAGCAGCCCAGGAGGCGGTATGACTCAAGAGACCCAGTACTTC
CASSPGGGMTQETQYF
>TRBJ2-7|TRBV6-5|NA|TRBD2
TGTGCCAGCAGTTCCCCGCGGGAGGGAAGCGGGTACGAGCAGTACTTC
CASSSPREGSGYEQYF
>TRBJ2-3|TRBV7-2|once|TRBD2
TGTGCCAGCAGCCTCAACCCTAGCGGGGGAAGAGATACGCAGTATTTT
CASSLNPSGGRDTQYF
>TRBJ2-5|TRBV12-3/TRBV12-4|NA|NA
TGTGCCAGCAGTCTTCAAGAGACCCAGTACTTC
CASSLQETQYF
>TRBJ2-1|TRBV11-2|NA|TRBD2
TGTGCCAGCAGCTTAAATGCGGGGGGGCCGAATGAGCAGTTCTTC
CASSLNAGGPNEQFF
>TRBJ2-1|TRBV5-4|NA|TRBD2
TGTGCCAGCTCAGGAGCCCCGCGGGAGGGCAATGAGCAGTTCTTC
CASSGAPREGNEQFF
>TRBJ1-5|TRBV19|NA|NA
TGTGCCAGTACCCCCACGGGCAGGGATCATCAGCCCCAGCATTTT
CASTPTGRDHQPQHF
>TRBJ1-2|TRBV28|once|TRBD1
TGTGCCAGCAGTTTATATGACAGGGGGCGCGGTGGCTACACCTTC
CASSLYDRGRGGYTF
>TRBJ1-1|TRBV2|NA|TRBD1
TGTGCCAGCCGGGACAGCAACACTGAAGCTTTCTTT
CASRDSNTEAFF
>TRBJ2-3|TRBV30|NA|TRBD1
TGTGCCTGGACCCACCTGGGACAGGGGGCAGGAGATACGCAGTATTTT
CAWTHLGQGAGDTQYF
>TRBJ1-1|TRBV29-1|NA|NA
TGCAGCGTTGGAGGCAGGGGCCCCGCAGGTGAAGCTTTCTTT
CSVGGRGPAGEAFF
>TRBJ1-1|TRBV21-1|NA|NA
TGTGCCAGCAGCACTGACAGGGGTCGTAACACTGAAGCTTTCTTT
CASSTDRGRNTEAFF
>TRBJ2-3|TRBV11-2|NA|NA
TGTGCCAGCAGCTTAGGGAGAAGCACAGATACGCAGTATTTT
CASSLGRSTDTQYF
>TRBJ2-5|TRBV6-1|once|NA
TGTGCCGCTGTATTGGCCAAGCACGGGGAGACCCAGTACTTC
CAAVLAKHGETQYF
>TRBJ2-5|TRBV7-6|NA|TRBD2
TGTGCCAGCAGCTTAGGGGCGGGGGAAGAGACCCAGTACTTC
CASSLGAGEETQYF
>TRBJ2-3|TRBV5-1|once|NA
TGCGCCAGCAGCTTTCTTCCCACAGATACGCAGTATTTT
CASSFLPTDTQYF
>TRBJ2-3|TRBV5-8|NA|NA
TGTGCCAGCAGCACGCACAGGGGCACAGATACGCAGTATTTT
CASSTHRGTDTQYF
>TRBJ2-7|TRBV18|NA|TRBD2
TGTGCCAGCTCATGGGGGGGAAGTTACGAGCAGTACTTC
CASSWGGSYEQYF
>TRBJ1-5|TRBV2|NA|NA
TGTGCCAGCAGTGACGGGGGGAACCAGCCCCAGCATTTT
CASSDGGNQPQHF
>TRBJ2-1|TRBV7-3|NA|TRBD2
TGTGCCAGCAGCCCCAGGGGGACTAGCGGTACCTACAATGAGCAGTTCTTC
CASSPRGTSGTYNEQFF
>TRBJ1-5|TRBV28|NA|NA
TGTGCCAGCAGACTGATCATTTATAGCAATCAGCCCCAGCATTTT
CASRLIIYSNQPQHF
>TRBJ2-6|TRBV11-2|NA|NA
TGTGCCAGCAGCTTGGCCTCTGGGGCCAACGTCCTGACTTTC
CASSLASGANVLTF
>TRBJ2-3|TRBV27|NA|TRBD2
TGTGCCAGCAGTTTACTAGCGGGAGCATCAGATACGCAGTATTTT
CASSLLAGASDTQYF
>TRBJ1-1|TRBV4-3|once|TRBD1
TGCGCCAGCAGCGCACAGGGGGGATCCACTGAAGCTTTCTTT
CASSAQGGSTEAFF
>TRBJ2-4|TRBV4-2|NA|TRBD2
TGTGCCAGCAGCCAAGAGGGGACTATAGCCAAAAACATTCAGTACTTC
CASSQEGTIAKNIQYF
>TRBJ2-5|TRBV7-8|NA|NA
TGTGCCAGCAGCCCTGGACACCAACGGTGGGAGACCCAGTACTTC
CASSPGHQRWETQYF
>TRBJ2-3|TRBV30|once|NA
TGTGCGGAGGGGCCTAGCGGCACAGATACGCAGTATTTT
CAEGPSGTDTQYF
>TRBJ1-4|TRBV5-4|NA|TRBD1
TGTGCCAGCAGTACTTCAGGGGGCATCGAAAAACTGTTTTTT
CASSTSGGIEKLFF
>TRBJ2-1|TRBV5-6|NA|NA
TGTGCCAGCAGCTTGACTAGCAGCAATGAGCAGTTCTTC
CASSLTSSNEQFF
>TRBJ2-7|TRBV14|NA|TRBD2
TGTGCCAGCAGCCAAGATTCTAGCGGGTACGAGCAGTACTTC
CASSQDSSGYEQYF
>TRBJ1-1|TRBV30|NA|NA
TGTGCCTGGAGTGTACACTGGCGGACTGAAGCTTTCTTT
CAWSVHWRTEAFF
>TRBJ1-6|TRBV27|NA|NA
TGTGCCAGCAGTTTAACAGTGAATTATAATTCACCCCTCCACTTT
CASSLTVNYNSPLHF
>TRBJ1-5|TRBV7-2|NA|NA
TGTGCCAGCAGCTTTAGGGGAAATCAGCCCCAGCATTTT
CASSFRGNQPQHF
>TRBJ2-1|TRBV27|once|NA
TGTGCCAGCAGTTTTTGGTCGGCGACACCCTACAATGAGCAGTTCTTC
CASSFWSATPYNEQFF
>TRBJ2-2|TRBV24-1|NA|NA
TGTGCCACCAGTGATTTACGGAAGACAGGATCGAACACCGGGGAGCTGTTTTTT
CATSDLRKTGSNTGELFF
>TRBJ1-3|TRBV27|NA|NA
TGTGCCAGCAGACAGCACTCTGGAAACACCATATATTTT
CASRQHSGNTIYF
>TRBJ2-1|TRBV11-2|NA|TRBD2
TGTGCCAGCAGCTCCCGGATAGCGGGAGTCTCCAATGAGCAGTTCTTC
CASSSRIAGVSNEQFF
>TRBJ2-7|TRBV29-1|NA|NA
TGCAGCGTTGAGGGCCCGTCCTACGAGCAGTACTTC
CSVEGPSYEQYF
>TRBJ2-5|TRBV5-1|NA|TRBD1
TGCGCCAGCAGCTTGGCCGCGGGACAGGGGTCGGAGACCCAGTACTTC
CASSLAAGQGSETQYF
>TRBJ2-1|TRBV24-1|once|TRBD1
TGTGCCACCAGTCGGACAGGGGTCCATGAGCAGTTCTTC
CATSRTGVHEQFF
>TRBJ1-1|TRBV5-6|NA|NA
TGTGCCAGCAGCTTGATCAGGGGAGACAAGGACACTGAAGCTTTCTTT
CASSLIRGDKDTEAFF
>TRBJ1-1|TRBV27|NA|NA
TGTGCCAGCAAGCTCATGGGTGGACAAGTGAACACTGAAGCTTTCTTT
CASKLMGGQVNTEAFF
>TRBJ2-3|TRBV9|NA|NA
TGTGCCAGCAGCTTTGAGACAGATTCTAGCACAGATACGCAGTATTTT
CASSFETDSSTDTQYF